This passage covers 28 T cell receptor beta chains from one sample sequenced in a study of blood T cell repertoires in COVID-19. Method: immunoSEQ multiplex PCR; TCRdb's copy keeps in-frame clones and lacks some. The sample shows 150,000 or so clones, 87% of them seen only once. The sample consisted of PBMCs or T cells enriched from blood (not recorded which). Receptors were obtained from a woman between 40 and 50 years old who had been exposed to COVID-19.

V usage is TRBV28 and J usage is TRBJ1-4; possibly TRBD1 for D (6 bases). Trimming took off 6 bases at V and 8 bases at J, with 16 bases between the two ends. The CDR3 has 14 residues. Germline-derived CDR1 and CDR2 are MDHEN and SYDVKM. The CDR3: CASRGGARQEKLFF. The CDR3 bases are TGTGCCAGCAGGGGGGGGGCCCGGCAAGAAAAACTGTTTTTT.

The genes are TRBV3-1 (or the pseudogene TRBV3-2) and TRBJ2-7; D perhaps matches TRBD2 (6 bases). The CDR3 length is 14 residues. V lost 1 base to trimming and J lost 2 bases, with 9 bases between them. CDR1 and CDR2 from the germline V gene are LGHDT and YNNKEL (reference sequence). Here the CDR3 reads CASSQVAGTYEQYF. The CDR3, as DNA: TGTGCCAGCAGCCAAGTGGCGGGAACCTACGAGCAGTACTTC.

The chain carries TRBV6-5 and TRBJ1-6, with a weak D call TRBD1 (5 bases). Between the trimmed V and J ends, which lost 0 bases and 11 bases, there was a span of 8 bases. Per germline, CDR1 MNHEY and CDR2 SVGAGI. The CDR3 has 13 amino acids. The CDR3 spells CASSYSKDTPLHF. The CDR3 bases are TGTGCCAGCAGTTACTCTAAGGACACACCCCTCCACTTT.

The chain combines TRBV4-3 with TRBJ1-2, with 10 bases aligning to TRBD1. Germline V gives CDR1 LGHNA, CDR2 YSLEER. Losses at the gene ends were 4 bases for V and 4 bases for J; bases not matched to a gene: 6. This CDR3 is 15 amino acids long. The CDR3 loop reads CASSRGTGEGYGYTF. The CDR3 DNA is TGCGCCAGCAGCCGGGGGACAGGGGAGGGCTATGGCTACACCTTC.

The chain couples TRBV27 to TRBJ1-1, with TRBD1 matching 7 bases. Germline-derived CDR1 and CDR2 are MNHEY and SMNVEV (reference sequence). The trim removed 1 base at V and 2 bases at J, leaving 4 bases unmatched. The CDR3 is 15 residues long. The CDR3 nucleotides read TGTGCCAGCAGTTTATTCGGGACAGCTAACACTGAAGCTTTCTTT. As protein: CASSLFGTANTEAFF.

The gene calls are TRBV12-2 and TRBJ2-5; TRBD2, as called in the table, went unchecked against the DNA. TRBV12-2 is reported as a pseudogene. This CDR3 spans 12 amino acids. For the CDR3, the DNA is TGTGCCCGCGGTTGGTCCCAAGAGACCCAGTACTTC. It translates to CARGWSQETQYF.

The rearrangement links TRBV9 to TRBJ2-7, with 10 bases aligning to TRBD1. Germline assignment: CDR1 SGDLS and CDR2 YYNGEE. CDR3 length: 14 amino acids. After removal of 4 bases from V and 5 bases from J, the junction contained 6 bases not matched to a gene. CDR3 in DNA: TGTGCCAGCAGCCCCGGGGACAGGGGCCACGAGCAGTACTTC. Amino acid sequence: CASSPGDRGHEQYF.

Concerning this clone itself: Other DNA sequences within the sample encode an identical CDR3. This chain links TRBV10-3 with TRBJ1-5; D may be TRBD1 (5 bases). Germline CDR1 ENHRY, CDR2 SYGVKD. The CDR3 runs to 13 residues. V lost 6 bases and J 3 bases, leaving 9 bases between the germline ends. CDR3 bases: TGTGCCATCAGGGGGCAGGACAATCAGCCCCAGCATTTT. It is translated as CAIRGQDNQPQHF.

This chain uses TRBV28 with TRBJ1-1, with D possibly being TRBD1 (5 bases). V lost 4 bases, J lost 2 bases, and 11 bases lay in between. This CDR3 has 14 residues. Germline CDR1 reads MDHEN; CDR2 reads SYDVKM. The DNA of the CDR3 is TGTGCCAGCAGTTCCCCGACAGACAACACTGAAGCTTTCTTT. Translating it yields CASSSPTDNTEAFF. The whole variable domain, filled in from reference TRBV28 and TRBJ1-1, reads DVKVTQSSRYLVKRTGEKVFLECVQDMDHENMFWYRQDPGLGLRLIYFSYDVKMKEKGDIPEGYSVSREKKERFSLILESASTNQTSMYLCASSSPTDNTEAFFGQGTRLTVV.

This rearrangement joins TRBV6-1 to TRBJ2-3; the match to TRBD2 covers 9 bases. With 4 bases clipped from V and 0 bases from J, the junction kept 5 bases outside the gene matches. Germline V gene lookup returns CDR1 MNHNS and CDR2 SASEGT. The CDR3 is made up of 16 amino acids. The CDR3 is CASSVSGGTSTDTQYF. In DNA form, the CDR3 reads TGTGCCAGCAGTGTGAGCGGGGGGACTAGCACAGATACGCAGTATTTT.

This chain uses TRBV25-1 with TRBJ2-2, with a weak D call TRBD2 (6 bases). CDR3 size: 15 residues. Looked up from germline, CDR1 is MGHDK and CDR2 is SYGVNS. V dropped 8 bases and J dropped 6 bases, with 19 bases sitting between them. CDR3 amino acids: CASVGEAARAGELFF. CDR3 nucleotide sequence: TGTGCCAGCGTTGGGGAGGCGGCGCGCGCCGGGGAGCTGTTTTTT.

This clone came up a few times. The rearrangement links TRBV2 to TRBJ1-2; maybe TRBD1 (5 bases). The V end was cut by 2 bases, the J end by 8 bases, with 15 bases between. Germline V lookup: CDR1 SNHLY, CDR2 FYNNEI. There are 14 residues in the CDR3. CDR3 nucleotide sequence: TGTGCCAGCAGTGAATTAGGGGAGGCTCGGGGCTACACCTTC. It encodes CASSELGEARGYTF.

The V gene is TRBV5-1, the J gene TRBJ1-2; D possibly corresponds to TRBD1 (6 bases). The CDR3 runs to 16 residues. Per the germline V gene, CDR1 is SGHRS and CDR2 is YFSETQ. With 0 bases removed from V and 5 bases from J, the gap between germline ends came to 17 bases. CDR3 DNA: TGCGCCAGCAGCTTGGGAAGAGGACAGCCGACTTATGGCTACACCTTC. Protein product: CASSLGRGQPTYGYTF.

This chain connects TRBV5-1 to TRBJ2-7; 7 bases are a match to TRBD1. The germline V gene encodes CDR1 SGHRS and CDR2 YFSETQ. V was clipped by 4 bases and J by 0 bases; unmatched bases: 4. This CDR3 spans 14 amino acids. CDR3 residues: CASSPDRDSYEQYF. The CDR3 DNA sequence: TGCGCCAGCAGCCCAGACAGGGACTCCTACGAGCAGTACTTC.

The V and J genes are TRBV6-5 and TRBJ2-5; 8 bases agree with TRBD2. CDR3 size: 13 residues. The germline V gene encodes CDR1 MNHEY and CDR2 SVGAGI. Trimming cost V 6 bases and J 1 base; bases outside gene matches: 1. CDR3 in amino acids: CASRGLAQETQYF. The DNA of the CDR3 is TGTGCCAGCAGAGGACTAGCCCAAGAGACCCAGTACTTC.

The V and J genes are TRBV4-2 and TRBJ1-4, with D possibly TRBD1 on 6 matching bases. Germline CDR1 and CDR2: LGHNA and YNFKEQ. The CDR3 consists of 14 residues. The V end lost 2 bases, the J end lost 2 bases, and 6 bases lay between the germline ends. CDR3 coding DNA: TGTGCCAGCAGCCAACAGGGGACTAATGAAAAACTGTTTTTT. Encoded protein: CASSQQGTNEKLFF.

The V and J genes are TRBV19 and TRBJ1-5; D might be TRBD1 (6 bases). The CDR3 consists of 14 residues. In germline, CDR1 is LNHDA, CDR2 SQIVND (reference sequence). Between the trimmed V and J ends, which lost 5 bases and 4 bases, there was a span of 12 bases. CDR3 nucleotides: TGTGCCAGTAGTCTAACAGGGTGGAATCAGCCCCAGCATTTT. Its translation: CASSLTGWNQPQHF.

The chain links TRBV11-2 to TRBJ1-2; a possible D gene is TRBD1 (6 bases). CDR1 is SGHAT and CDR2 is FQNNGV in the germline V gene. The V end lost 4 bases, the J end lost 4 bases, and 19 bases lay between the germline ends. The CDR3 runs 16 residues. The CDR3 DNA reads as TGTGCCAGCAGCTCCCTAAGGGGGAGGGTGGGCTATGGCTACACCTTC. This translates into CASSSLRGRVGYGYTF.

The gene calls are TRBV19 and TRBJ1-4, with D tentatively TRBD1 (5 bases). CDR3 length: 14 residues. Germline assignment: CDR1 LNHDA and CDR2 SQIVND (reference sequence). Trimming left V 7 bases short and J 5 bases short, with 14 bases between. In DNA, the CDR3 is TGTGCCAGTATATCGGGGACTTCAAATGAAAAACTGTTTTTT. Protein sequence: CASISGTSNEKLFF.

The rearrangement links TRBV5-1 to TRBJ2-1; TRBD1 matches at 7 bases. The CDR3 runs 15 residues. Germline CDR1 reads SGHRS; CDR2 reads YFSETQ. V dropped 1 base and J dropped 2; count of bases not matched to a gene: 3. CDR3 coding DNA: TGCGCCAGCAGCTTGAGGGGGCCCCCCTACAATGAGCAGTTCTTC. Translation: CASSLRGPPYNEQFF.

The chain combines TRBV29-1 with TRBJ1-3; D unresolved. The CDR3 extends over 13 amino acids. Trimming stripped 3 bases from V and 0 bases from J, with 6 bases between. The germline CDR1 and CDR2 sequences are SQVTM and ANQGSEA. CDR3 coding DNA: TGCAGCGTTGAGAGCAACTCTGGAAACACCATATATTTT. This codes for CSVESNSGNTIYF.

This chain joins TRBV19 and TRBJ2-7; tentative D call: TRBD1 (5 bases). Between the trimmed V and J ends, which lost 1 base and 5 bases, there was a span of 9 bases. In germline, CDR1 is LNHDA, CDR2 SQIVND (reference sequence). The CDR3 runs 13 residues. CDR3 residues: CASSIAGFDEQYF. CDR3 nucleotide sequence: TGTGCCAGTAGTATAGCAGGGTTTGACGAGCAGTACTTC.

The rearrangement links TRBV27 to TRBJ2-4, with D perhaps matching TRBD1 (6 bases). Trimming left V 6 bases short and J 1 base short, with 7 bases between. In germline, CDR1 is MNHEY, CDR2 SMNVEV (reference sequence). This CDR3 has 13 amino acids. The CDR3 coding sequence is TGTGCCAGCAGAACAGGGGCCAAAAACATTCAGTACTTC. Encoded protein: CASRTGAKNIQYF.

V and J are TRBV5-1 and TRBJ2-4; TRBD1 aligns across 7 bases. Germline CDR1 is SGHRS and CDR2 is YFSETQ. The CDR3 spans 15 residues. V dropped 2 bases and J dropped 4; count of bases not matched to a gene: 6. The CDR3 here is CASSLSGTDKNIQYF. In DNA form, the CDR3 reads TGCGCCAGCAGCTTATCCGGGACAGATAAAAACATTCAGTACTTC.

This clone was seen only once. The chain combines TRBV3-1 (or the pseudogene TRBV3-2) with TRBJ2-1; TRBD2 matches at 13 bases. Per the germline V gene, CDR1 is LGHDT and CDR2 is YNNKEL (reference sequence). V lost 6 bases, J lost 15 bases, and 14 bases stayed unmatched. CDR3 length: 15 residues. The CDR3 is CASSQTSGGAMWRFF. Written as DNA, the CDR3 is TGTGCCAGCAGTCAAACTAGCGGGGGGGCGATGTGGCGGTTCTTC.

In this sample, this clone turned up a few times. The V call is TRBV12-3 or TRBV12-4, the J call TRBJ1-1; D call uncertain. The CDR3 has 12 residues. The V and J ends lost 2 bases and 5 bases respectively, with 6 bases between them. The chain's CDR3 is CASSLFSTEAFF. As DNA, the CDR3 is TGTGCCAGCAGTTTATTTAGTACTGAAGCTTTCTTT.

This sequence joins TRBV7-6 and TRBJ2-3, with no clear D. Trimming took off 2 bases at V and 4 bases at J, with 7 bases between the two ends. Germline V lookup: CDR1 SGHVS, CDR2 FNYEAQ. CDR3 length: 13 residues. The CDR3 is CASSLYIPDTQYF. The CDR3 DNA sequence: TGTGCCAGCAGCTTATACATACCAGATACGCAGTATTTT. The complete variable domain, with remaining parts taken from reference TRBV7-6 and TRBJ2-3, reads GAGVSQSPRYKVTKRGQDVALRCDPISGHVSLYWYRQALGQGPEFLTYFNYEAQQDKSGLPNDRFSAERPEGSISTLTIQRTEQRDSAMYRCASSLYIPDTQYFGPGTRLTVL.

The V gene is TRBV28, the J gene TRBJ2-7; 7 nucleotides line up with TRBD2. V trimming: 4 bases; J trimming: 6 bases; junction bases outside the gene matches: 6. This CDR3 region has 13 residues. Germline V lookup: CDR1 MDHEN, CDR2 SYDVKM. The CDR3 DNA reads TGTGCCAGCAGTTCGCGACTAGCCGGCGAGCAGTACTTC. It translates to CASSSRLAGEQYF.